The T cell receptor (beta chain) under discussion was sequenced for a study of blood T cell repertoires in COVID-19. Original processing methods: Quantification of nucleated cells was approximated via reference gene primer amplification. Sequencing used immunoSEQ multiplex PCR; TCRdb keeps in-frame clones, though not all of them. V, J and clone size derive from that table, while D and trimming were established from the DNA sequence. The sample has about 280,000 clones, around 87% seen once. The origin of this receptor is a woman between 18 and 29 years old with acute COVID-19. Specimen: PBMCs or T cells enriched from blood (not recorded which).

The CDR3 reads CASSQGQANYGYTF. CDR3 coding DNA: TGTGCCAGCAGCCAAGGACAGGCTAACTATGGCTACACCTTC. The chain is built from TRBV3-1 (or the pseudogene TRBV3-2) and TRBJ1-2, with D possibly TRBD1 on 6 matching bases. CDR3 length equals 14 residues. V lost 1 base to trimming and J lost 0 bases, with 6 bases between them. Germline V gene data show CDR1 as LGHDT and CDR2 as YNNKEL (reference sequence).